This TCR beta chain appears in the sequencing data of a study of identical twins. This clonotype was counted between two and nine times. The antigen remains undetermined. The study's findings and limits: Cord blood beta clonotypes present at high abundance carried fewer insertions; no such pattern appeared in memory repertoires.

A universal primer site was added by template switching, and unique molecular identifiers were carried by the cDNA. MiXCR, run by TCRdb on the 5' RACE reads, gives a single entry per CDR3 protein. The sample has about 530,000 distinct CDR3 sequences, under 25% seen once. The same specimen was also included in a second study, on yellow fever vaccine responses in identical twins.

Sequences were obtained from CD4+ T cells sorted from blood. The sequence came from a woman aged 18-29 years in good health.

The CDR3 sequence: CASSPPPSAKNIQYF. The CDR3 DNA follows: TGTGCCAGCAGCCCGCCTCCCTCGGCCAAAAACATTCAGTACTTC. The J gene is TRBJ2-4, the V gene TRBV11-2, with unresolved D. CDR1 and CDR2 (germline): SGHAT, FQNNGV. V was trimmed by 5 bases and J by 1 base, leaving 12 bases between them. The CDR3 consists of 15 residues.